Listed below are T cell receptor beta chains from one sample, sequenced in a study of vaccination effects on CD4 cells after COVID-19. These receptors lack a known antigen. Clones were sequenced by immunoSEQ multiplex PCR, and TCRdb holds only the in-frame ones, with some missing. The sample holds just under 65,000 clones; roughly 75% are singletons and the top ten take around 3.8%. Sequencing was performed on CD4+ T cells from PBMCs cultured with HCoV-OC43 spike peptides, taken before COVID-19 vaccination. The receptors stem from a human donor who received a COVID-19 vaccine. Both conserved end residues are part of each CDR3. The D gene is left open where the match is weak. The size entry is marked missing in some rows and otherwise reads once, few, many or a size class.

clone size	D gene	V gene	CDR3 length	J gene	CDR3 protein	CDR3 DNA
few	TRBD1	TRBV6-6	13	TRBJ1-3	CASRTGGGNTIYF	TGTGCCAGCAGAACAGGGGGGGGAAACACCATATATTTT
.	.	TRBV28	17	TRBJ2-3	CASTTPSAEVFGDTQYF	TGTGCCAGCACCACCCCCTCCGCGGAGGTCTTTGGAGATACGCAGTATTTT
few	TRBD1	TRBV6-6	16	TRBJ1-5	CASSAGTAPPDQPQHF	TGTGCCAGCAGTGCCGGGACAGCCCCTCCAGATCAGCCCCAGCATTTT
.	.	TRBV24-1	17	TRBJ2-2	CATSDPPWTATGGELFF	TGTGCCACCAGTGATCCCCCGTGGACAGCAACGGGCGGGGAGCTGTTTTTT
.	.	TRBV28	13	TRBJ1-1	CASFPGGRTEAFF	TGTGCCAGCTTCCCCGGGGGGAGAACTGAAGCTTTCTTT
.	TRBD1	TRBV27	18	TRBJ2-2	CASRLGPDRASNTGELFF	TGTGCCAGCAGATTGGGTCCAGACAGGGCCTCGAACACCGGGGAGCTGTTTTTT
.	.	TRBV5-5	17	TRBJ1-2	CASSRGWAKGNNYGYTF	TGTGCCAGCAGCCGCGGGTGGGCGAAGGGGAATAACTATGGCTACACCTTC
.	.	TRBV9	12	TRBJ1-1	CASSLLNTEAFF	TGTGCCAGCAGCCTGTTGAACACTGAAGCTTTCTTT
few	TRBD1	TRBV30	12	TRBJ1-6	CAAGTGLKEYHF	TGTGCCGCCGGGACAGGGTTAAAGGAGTACCACTTT
.	TRBD2	TRBV19	15	TRBJ2-1	CASSIFSGGSNEQFF	TGTGCCAGTAGTATATTCAGCGGGGGGAGTAATGAGCAGTTCTTC
.	.	TRBV24-1	13	TRBJ1-2	CATSKTTYYGYTF	TGTGCCACCAGCAAAACCACCTACTATGGCTACACCTTC
.	.	TRBV5-5	11	TRBJ1-4	CASSLNEKLFF	TGTGCCAGCAGCTTGAATGAAAAACTGTTTTTT
.	.	TRBV6-5	14	TRBJ2-1	CASTQRGSYNEQFF	TGTGCCAGCACTCAGAGGGGCTCCTACAATGAGCAGTTCTTC
.	TRBD2	TRBV5-1	16	TRBJ2-1	CASSLVIAGGPHEQFF	TGCGCCAGCAGCTTGGTGATAGCGGGGGGGCCGCATGAGCAGTTCTTC
.	.	TRBV7-9	14	TRBJ1-6	CASSFSQDGSPLHF	TGTGCCAGCAGCTTTTCCCAGGATGGATCACCCCTCCACTTT
few	.	TRBV7-2	13	TRBJ1-5	CASSQGGNQPQHF	TGTGCCAGCAGCCAAGGCGGCAATCAGCCCCAGCATTTT
.	.	TRBV12-5	13	TRBJ2-5	CASGFFPDETQYF	TGTGCTAGTGGTTTTTTCCCTGACGAGACCCAGTACTTC
.	.	TRBV6-5	15	TRBJ1-5	CASSTSRSGNQPQHF	TGTGCCAGCAGCACCTCTAGGAGCGGCAATCAGCCCCAGCATTTT
.	.	TRBV7-3	16	TRBJ1-2	CASSPGGSTGNYGYTF	TGTGCCAGCAGCCCGGGGGGCTCTACAGGGAACTATGGCTACACCTTC
.	.	TRBV5-6	18	TRBJ2-1	CASSLRGSGVGSYNEQFF	TGTGCCAGCAGCTTGAGGGGCTCGGGGGTCGGGTCCTACAATGAGCAGTTCTTC
.	.	TRBV7-2	15	TRBJ2-5	CASSSWGGGEETQYF	TGTGCCAGCAGCTCGTGGGGGGGCGGGGAAGAGACCCAGTACTTC
.	.	TRBV5-1	16	TRBJ1-3	CASSPGTMGLGTEIYF	TGCGCCAGCAGCCCCGGGACAATGGGACTGGGTACAGAAATATATTTT
once	.	TRBV6-5	16	TRBJ1-2	CASSYSGGRKHSGYTF	TGTGCCAGCAGTTACTCGGGGGGCAGAAAGCACAGCGGCTACACCTTC
.	.	TRBV24-1	15	TRBJ2-5	CATSDRLPRGETQYF	TGTGCCACCAGTGATCGCCTCCCCAGGGGAGAGACCCAGTACTTC
.	TRBD2	TRBV9	15	TRBJ2-5	CASSARGGSQETQYF	TGTGCCAGCAGCGCTCGCGGGGGGTCCCAAGAGACCCAGTACTTC
.	.	TRBV19	15	TRBJ2-3	CASSIGRGSTDTQYF	TGTGCCAGTAGTATAGGTCGGGGGTCCACAGATACGCAGTATTTT
.	.	TRBV2	11	TRBJ2-3	CASSSTDTQYF	TGTGCCAGCAGCAGCACAGATACGCAGTATTTT
.	.	TRBV5-1	13	TRBJ2-1	CASRGDGYNEQFF	TGCGCCAGCAGAGGGGACGGCTACAATGAGCAGTTCTTC
once	.	TRBV5-1	15	TRBJ1-4	CASKLQGGDGEKLFF	TGCGCCAGCAAACTCCAGGGAGGAGATGGTGAAAAACTGTTTTTT
once	.	TRBV2	15	TRBJ1-5	CASRGDGDSNQPQHF	TGTGCCAGCCGGGGCGATGGGGACAGCAATCAGCCCCAGCATTTT
.	.	TRBV2	11	TRBJ2-1	CASSVLNEQFF	TGTGCCAGCAGTGTACTGAATGAGCAGTTCTTC
.	TRBD1	TRBV3-1/TRBV3-2	15	TRBJ1-5	CASSQSGTDYQPQHF	TGTGCCAGCAGCCAGTCCGGGACAGATTATCAGCCCCAGCATTTT
.	TRBD2	TRBV9	16	TRBJ2-3	CASSAVLAGDTDTQYF	TGTGCCAGCAGCGCAGTACTAGCGGGGGACACAGATACGCAGTATTTT
few	.	TRBV4-1	12	TRBJ2-1	CASSQVLGEQFF	TGCGCCAGCAGCCAAGTTCTGGGTGAGCAGTTCTTC
.	.	TRBV3-1/TRBV3-2	13	TRBJ1-2	CASSQDRGRGYTF	TGTGCCAGCAGCCAAGATCGGGGTCGGGGCTACACCTTC
.	.	TRBV6-2/TRBV6-3	13	TRBJ1-1	CASSLNRNTEAFF	TGTGCCAGCAGTCTAAACCGAAACACTGAAGCTTTCTTT
.	TRBD1	TRBV2	15	TRBJ1-1	CASSELQGGVTEAFF	TGTGCCAGCAGTGAACTACAGGGGGGAGTCACTGAAGCTTTCTTT
.	.	TRBV10-2	12	TRBJ2-1	CASSELVAEQFF	TGCGCCAGCAGTGAGTTAGTCGCTGAGCAGTTCTTC
.	.	TRBV5-1	14	TRBJ1-4	CASSYRDREEKLFF	TGCGCCAGCAGCTACCGTGACCGTGAGGAAAAACTGTTTTTT
.	TRBD2	TRBV4-3	15	TRBJ2-6	CASSPRGVGANVLTF	TGCGCCAGCAGCCCTCGGGGGGTCGGGGCCAACGTCCTGACTTTC